This is a list of T cell receptor beta chains from one sample in a study of OX40 agonist ivuxolimab in advanced cancers. Produced via immunoSEQ multiplex PCR; TCRdb's table is partial and in-frame only. The sample records tens of thousands of clones, approximately 87% being singletons. The starting material was CD4+ or CD8+ T cells sorted from blood, obtained in a trial of the OX40 agonist ivuxolimab. The receptors derive from an adult with an advanced solid tumor such as melanoma, head and neck, liver or kidney cancer. Each CDR3 is given with its conserved first and last residue. The D gene is left open where the match is weak. The listing skips clone size in some rows; elsewhere it reads once, few, many or a size class.

-,TRBV2,TRBJ1-5,-,CASSLQEIQPQHF,TGTGCCAGCAGTTTACAGGAGATTCAGCCCCAGCATTTT
-,TRBV14,TRBJ1-2,-,CASSQGYRGYTF,TGTGCCAGCAGCCAAGGTTATCGGGGCTACACCTTC
-,TRBV2,TRBJ2-5,-,CASSTRWQETQYF,TGTGCCAGCAGCACCCGTTGGCAAGAGACCCAGTACTTC
-,TRBV6-5,TRBJ1-1,-,CASSYSREMNTEAFF,TGTGCCAGCAGTTACTCGAGGGAGATGAACACTGAAGCTTTCTTT
-,TRBV5-5,TRBJ1-5,-,CASSPSANSNQPQHF,TGTGCCAGCAGCCCGAGTGCGAATAGCAATCAGCCCCAGCATTTT
-,TRBV15,TRBJ1-4,-,CATSYTYNEKLFF,TGTGCCACCAGCTACACTTATAATGAAAAACTGTTTTTT
TRBD1,TRBV18,TRBJ2-6,-,CASSPPGTGLSGANVLTF,TGTGCCAGCTCACCCCCCGGGACAGGGCTCTCTGGGGCCAACGTCCTGACTTTC
TRBD1,TRBV29-1,TRBJ2-3,-,CSAEGASTDTQYF,TGCAGCGCCGAGGGGGCTAGCACAGATACGCAGTATTTT
TRBD1,TRBV6-1,TRBJ1-5,-,CASQGRGRQPQHF,TGTGCCAGCCAAGGGAGGGGGCGTCAGCCCCAGCATTTT
-,TRBV9,TRBJ2-7,-,CASSVGVAYEQYF,TGTGCCAGCAGCGTAGGAGTGGCCTACGAGCAGTACTTC
TRBD1,TRBV7-2,TRBJ1-2,-,CASSRGSGGNPNGYTF,TGTGCCAGCAGCCGCGGCTCAGGGGGCAATCCCAATGGCTACACCTTC
-,TRBV6-6,TRBJ2-7,few,CASSYEAGGSYEQYF,TGTGCCAGCAGTTACGAGGCCGGGGGATCCTACGAGCAGTACTTC
TRBD1,TRBV4-3,TRBJ1-2,-,CASSHIQGARGYTF,TGCGCCAGCAGCCACATTCAGGGGGCGCGTGGCTACACCTTC
-,TRBV28,TRBJ2-3,-,CASSLNAGPTDTQYF,TGTGCCAGCAGTTTAAACGCGGGGCCCACAGATACGCAGTATTTT
-,TRBV30,TRBJ1-1,few,CAWRGDKGEAFF,TGTGCCTGGAGAGGGGACAAGGGAGAAGCTTTCTTT
-,TRBV5-6,TRBJ1-5,few,CASSLRGLQAQHF,TGTGCCAGCAGCTTGAGAGGGCTCCAGGCCCAGCATTTT